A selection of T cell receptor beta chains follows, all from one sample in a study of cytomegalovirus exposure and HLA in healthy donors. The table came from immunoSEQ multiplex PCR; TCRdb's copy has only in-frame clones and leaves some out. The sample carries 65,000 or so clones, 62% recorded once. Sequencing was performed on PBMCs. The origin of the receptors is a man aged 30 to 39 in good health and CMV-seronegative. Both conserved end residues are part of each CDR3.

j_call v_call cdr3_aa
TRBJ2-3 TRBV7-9 CASRTDRGTDTQYF
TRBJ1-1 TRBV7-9 CASSRTVSPEAFF
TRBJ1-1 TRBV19 CASTLGRENTEAFF
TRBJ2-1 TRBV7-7 CASSPTSGARSYNEQFF
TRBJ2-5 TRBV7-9 CASSFSGAQETQYF
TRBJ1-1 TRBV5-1 CASSFGGVEAFF
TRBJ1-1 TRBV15 CATSRDGLEGQAFF
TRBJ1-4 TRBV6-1 CASSPDRSNEKLFF
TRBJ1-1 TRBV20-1 CSAAGGTEAFF
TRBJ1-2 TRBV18 CASSTTGGPYGYTF
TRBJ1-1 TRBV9 CASSVGTGGSEAFF
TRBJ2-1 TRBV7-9 CASSPVSNEQFF
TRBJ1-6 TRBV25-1 CASSGATSRTGVSSPLHF
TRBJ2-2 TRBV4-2 CASSHYQTSGAGELFF
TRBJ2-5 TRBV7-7 CASSGRTGRETQYF